These 20 T cell receptor beta chains originate from one sample sequenced in a study of shared clonotypes between healthy human individuals. Clones were sequenced by immunoSEQ multiplex PCR, and TCRdb holds only the in-frame ones, with some missing. The sample shows roughly 2,500,000 clones, under 95% of them seen only once. Sequencing was done on a sample of naive CD4+ T cells from PBMCs. Sample subset: CD45RA+ positively selected. Receptor source: a young man in good health. Some clones in this sample may be carry-over from other donors' samples.

The J gene is TRBJ2-7, the V gene TRBV9; a possible D gene is TRBD2 (6 bases). V was pared by 3 bases and J by 0 bases, with 10 bases between. This CDR3 comprises 14 residues. Germline V gives CDR1 SGDLS, CDR2 YYNGEE. CDR3 amino acids: CASSGGLTSYEQYF. CDR3 DNA sequence: TGTGCCAGCAGCGGGGGACTTACCTCCTACGAGCAGTACTTC.

The rearrangement joins TRBV18 to TRBJ1-4, with D perhaps TRBD1 (6 bases). Germline V gives CDR1 KGHSH, CDR2 LQKENI. V lost 3 bases and J lost 8, with 22 bases in between. The CDR3 is 17 residues long. This CDR3 is CASSPTRRGGGWEKLFF. The CDR3, as DNA: TGTGCCAGCTCACCCACCCGCCGTGGTGGGGGCTGGGAAAAACTGTTTTTT.

This chain links TRBV7-8 with TRBJ1-1; the D is unclear. The germline V and J ends were trimmed by 5 bases and 1 base, with 11 bases remaining between them. CDR3 length: 14 amino acids. Germline CDR1 and CDR2: SGHVS and FQNEAQ. The CDR3 DNA is TGTGCCAGCAGCCACGCCATTAGGAACACTGAAGCTTTCTTT. As protein: CASSHAIRNTEAFF. The full variable domain, with the rest looked up from reference TRBV7-8 and TRBJ1-1, is GAGVSQSPRYKVAKRGQDVALRCDPISGHVSLFWYQQALGQGPEFLTYFQNEAQLDKSGLPSDRFFAERPEGSVSTLKIQRTQQEDSAVYLCASSHAIRNTEAFFGQGTRLTVV.

With respect to this clone: The sample holds other DNA sequences that translate to the same CDR3. This chain links TRBV11-2 with TRBJ2-5; 7 nucleotides align to TRBD2. The CDR3 is made up of 13 amino acids. V dropped 5 bases and J dropped 5; count of bases not matched to a gene: 5. Germline CDR1 SGHAT, CDR2 FQNNGV. The CDR3 loop is CASSPGGGETQYF. Here the CDR3 DNA reads TGTGCCAGCAGCCCCGGGGGAGGGGAGACCCAGTACTTC.

This clone was detected only once. This chain uses TRBV7-2 with TRBJ2-7; D is unresolved. CDR1 and CDR2 from the germline V gene are SGHTA and FQGNSA. V gave up 4 bases and J gave up 5 bases, with 6 bases separating them. The CDR3 length is 11 residues. CDR3 bases: TGTGCCAGCAGCTCTGAACACGAGCAGTACTTC. Protein: CASSSEHEQYF.

CDR3: CASSPPEGWITQYF. CDR3 DNA sequence: TGCGCCAGCAGCCCGCCTGAGGGTTGGATAACGCAGTATTTT. The gene calls are TRBV5-1 and TRBJ2-3; D possibly corresponds to TRBD2 (5 bases). The V gene's germline CDR1 is SGHRS and CDR2 YFSETQ. This CDR3 has 14 residues. The V gene lost 4 bases and the J gene lost 9 bases, with 18 bases spanning the gap.

V usage is TRBV4-1 and J usage is TRBJ2-1; no definite D call. The CDR3 is made up of 12 amino acids. In germline, CDR1 is MGHRA, CDR2 YSYEKL. Trimming left V 5 bases short and J 9 bases short, with 11 bases between. CDR3: CASSSRTGEQFF. The CDR3 DNA sequence: TGCGCCAGCAGCTCCCGGACCGGTGAGCAGTTCTTC.

CDR3 loop: CAIGSKASYEQYF. Written as DNA, the CDR3 is TGTGCCATAGGTAGTAAGGCCTCCTACGAGCAGTACTTC. V and J are TRBV10-3 and TRBJ2-5, with D hard to call. The better agreement between TRBJ2-7 and the DNA end casts doubt on the J call. This CDR3 region has 13 residues. The germline CDR1 and CDR2 sequences are ENHRY and SYGVKD.

The chain employs TRBV14 and TRBJ2-7; a possible D gene is TRBD2 (6 bases). Germline assignment: CDR1 SGHDN and CDR2 FVKESK. The V end was cut by 4 bases, the J end by 7 bases, with 20 bases between. This CDR3 region has 15 residues. The CDR3 bases are TGTGCCAGCAGCCGCCCCTTTGGGGGAGCGGGTGAGCAGTACTTC. Protein sequence: CASSRPFGGAGEQYF.

The CDR3 nucleotides are TGTGCCAGTAGTATAGGTGGGCAGGGGGTGCGCCAGCCCCAGCATTTT. This sequence encodes CASSIGGQGVRQPQHF. This sequence joins TRBV19 and TRBJ1-5; TRBD1 matches at 7 bases. This CDR3 is 16 amino acids long. V gave up 1 base and J gave up 7 bases; unmatched junction bases: 10. Germline V gene lookup returns CDR1 LNHDA and CDR2 SQIVND (reference sequence).

The chain employs TRBV7-3 and TRBJ1-2; the match to TRBD1 covers 7 bases. The V and J ends lost 1 base and 0 bases, in that order; junction bases with no gene match: 2. This CDR3 contains 15 residues. Germline values: CDR1 SGHTA, CDR2 FQGTGA. CDR3 coding DNA: TGTGCCAGCAGCTTAATGGACAGGACTAACTATGGCTACACCTTC. As protein: CASSLMDRTNYGYTF.

The chain joins TRBV2 to TRBJ2-2; D gene ambiguous. The germline V gene has CDR1 SNHLY and CDR2 FYNNEI. V dropped 6 bases and J dropped 7 bases, with 15 bases sitting between them. The CDR3 sequence is 14 residues long. In DNA, the CDR3 is TGTGCCAGCAGATCCGGGCCCCCGGGCGGGGAGCTGTTTTTT. It codes for CASRSGPPGGELFF. The whole variable domain, remainder taken from reference TRBV2 and TRBJ2-2, is EPEVTQTPSHQVTQMGQEVILRCVPISNHLYFYWYRQILGQKVEFLVSFYNNEISEKSEIFDDQFSVERPDGSNFTLKIRSTKLEDSAMYFCASRSGPPGGELFFGEGSRLTVL.

The chain carries TRBV28 and TRBJ1-1; D is possibly TRBD1 (6 bases). The CDR3 has 10 residues. Germline V lookup: CDR1 MDHEN, CDR2 SYDVKM. V lost 5 bases to trimming and J lost 10 bases, with 8 bases between them. The chain's CDR3 is CASSEGGAFF. The CDR3 region has the DNA TGTGCCAGCAGTGAGGGGGGAGCTTTCTTT. The entire variable domain, with the rest obtained from reference TRBV28 and TRBJ1-1, is as follows: DVKVTQSSRYLVKRTGEKVFLECVQDMDHENMFWYRQDPGLGLRLIYFSYDVKMKEKGDIPEGYSVSREKKERFSLILESASTNQTSMYLCASSEGGAFFGQGTRLTVV.

The chain has TRBV5-1 and TRBJ1-2; D may be TRBD1 (6 bases). The ends were cut back, 0 bases at V and 7 bases at J, with 10 bases in the middle. Germline CDR1 SGHRS, CDR2 YFSETQ. This CDR3 has 13 amino acids. Here the CDR3 reads CASSLAQGTGYTF. CDR3 nucleotide sequence: TGCGCCAGCAGCTTGGCACAGGGTACTGGCTACACCTTC.

The gene calls are TRBV6-6 and TRBJ1-6; the D is unclear. The V end was cut by 2 bases, the J end by 8 bases, with 7 bases between. CDR3 length: 13 residues. Germline V gene lookup returns CDR1 MNHNY and CDR2 SVGAGI (reference sequence). CDR3 sequence: CASSYGGDSPLHF. For the CDR3, the DNA is TGTGCCAGCAGTTACGGCGGCGATTCACCCCTCCACTTT.

The chain combines TRBV5-1 with TRBJ2-5; 10 bases align to TRBD2. Germline V gene sequence: CDR1 SGHRS, CDR2 YFSETQ. The ends lost 0 bases at V and 12 bases at J; junction bases unmatched: 8. The length of the CDR3 is 14 residues. CDR3 nucleotide sequence: TGCGCCAGCAGCTTGGCGTCAGCGGGAGGGCCGAAGTACTTC. Protein product: CASSLASAGGPKYF. The full variable domain, completed using reference TRBV5-1 and TRBJ2-5, is KAGVTQTPRYLIKTRGQQVTLSCSPISGHRSVSWYQQTPGQGLQFLFEYFSETQRNKGNFPGRFSGRQFSNSRSEMNVSTLELGDSALYLCASSLASAGGPKYFGPGTRLLVL.

CDR3 in DNA: TGTGCCAGCAGCGCCGTCGGTCCGTACAATGAGCAGTTCTTC. This translates into CASSAVGPYNEQFF. J is TRBJ2-1 and V is TRBV9, with D unclear. The germline CDR1 and CDR2 sequences are SGDLS and YYNGEE. V was clipped by 3 bases and J by 4 bases, with 11 bases between them. There are 14 residues in the CDR3.

The DNA of the CDR3 is TGTGCCAGCAGCCAAGAGCTATCGGCAGGCCTCTACGAGCAGTACTTC. Translated, it gives CASSQELSAGLYEQYF. The rearrangement links TRBV14 to TRBJ2-7, with D unresolved. The CDR3 consists of 16 residues. Between the trimmed V and J ends, which lost 0 bases and 3 bases, there was a span of 15 bases. Looked up from germline, CDR1 is SGHDN and CDR2 is FVKESK.

This chain uses TRBV2 with TRBJ2-1; D is unresolved. The CDR3 is 12 amino acids. Germline V lookup: CDR1 SNHLY, CDR2 FYNNEI. The V gene lost 7 bases and the J gene lost 10 bases, with 14 bases spanning the gap. Written as DNA, the CDR3 is TGTGCCAGCACGATAATCACCGACGAGCAGTTCTTC. This encodes CASTIITDEQFF.

The rearrangement joins TRBV7-2 to TRBJ2-7, with D perhaps TRBD2 (6 bases). The CDR3 covers 14 residues. In germline, CDR1 is SGHTA, CDR2 FQGNSA. V gave up 2 bases and J gave up 4 bases, with 12 bases separating them. CDR3 nucleotide sequence: TGTGCCAGCAGCTTATTAGCGGAGGTTTACGAGCAGTACTTC. Its protein product is CASSLLAEVYEQYF.